This T cell receptor (beta chain) was identified in a study of PD-1 and CTLA-4 blockade in melanoma. Libraries were prepared by immunoSEQ multiplex PCR; TCRdb keeps only in-frame clonotypes and omits some of them. Of more than 25,000 clones listed, approximately 88% were seen once; the top ten hold about 8.5%. Germline V gives CDR1 MDHEN, CDR2 SYDVKM. The CDR3 runs to 16 residues. The germline V and J ends were trimmed by 7 bases and 4 bases, with 20 bases remaining between them. The sequencing used CD8+ T cells from peripheral blood, collected before anti-PD-1 treatment. V is TRBV28 and J is TRBJ1-3; possible D gene TRBD1, 5 bases. The receptor's source is a human donor with melanoma. DNA of the CDR3: TGTGCCAGCAAGGGGCCGAATTGGAATTTCGGAAACACCATATATTTT. Translating gives CASKGPNWNFGNTIYF.